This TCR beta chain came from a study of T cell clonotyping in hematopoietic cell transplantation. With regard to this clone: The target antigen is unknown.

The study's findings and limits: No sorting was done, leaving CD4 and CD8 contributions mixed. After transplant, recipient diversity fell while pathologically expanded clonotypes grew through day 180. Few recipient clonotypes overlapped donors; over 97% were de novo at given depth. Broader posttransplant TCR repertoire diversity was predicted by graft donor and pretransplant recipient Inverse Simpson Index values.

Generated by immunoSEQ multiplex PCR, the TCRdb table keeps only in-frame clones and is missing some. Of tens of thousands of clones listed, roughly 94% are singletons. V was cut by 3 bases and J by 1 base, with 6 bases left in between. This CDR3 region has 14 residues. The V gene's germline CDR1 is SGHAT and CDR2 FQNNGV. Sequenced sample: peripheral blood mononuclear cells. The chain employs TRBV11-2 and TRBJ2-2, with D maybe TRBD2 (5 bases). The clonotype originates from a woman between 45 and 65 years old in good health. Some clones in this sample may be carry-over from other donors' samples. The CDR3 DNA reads TGTGCCAGCAGCTTTGGACTGAACACCGGGGAGCTGTTTTTT. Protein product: CASSFGLNTGELFF.